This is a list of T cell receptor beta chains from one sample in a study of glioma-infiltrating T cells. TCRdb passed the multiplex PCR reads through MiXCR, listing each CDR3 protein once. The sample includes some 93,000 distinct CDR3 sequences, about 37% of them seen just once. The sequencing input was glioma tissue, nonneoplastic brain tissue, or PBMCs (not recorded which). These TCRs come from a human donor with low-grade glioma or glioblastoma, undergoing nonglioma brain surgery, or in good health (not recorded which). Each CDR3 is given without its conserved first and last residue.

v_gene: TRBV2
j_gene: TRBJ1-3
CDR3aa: ASTQGLYGNTIY

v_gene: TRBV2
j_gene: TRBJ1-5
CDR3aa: ASTRGGQGVYSNQPQH

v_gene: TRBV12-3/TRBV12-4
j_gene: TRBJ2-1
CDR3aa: ASSLKGDEQF

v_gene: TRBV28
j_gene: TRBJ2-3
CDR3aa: ASSRQGPLLRDTQY

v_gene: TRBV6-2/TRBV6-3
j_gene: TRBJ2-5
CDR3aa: ASRAGQPRTQY

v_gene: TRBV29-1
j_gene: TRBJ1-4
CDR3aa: SVILGSDEKLF

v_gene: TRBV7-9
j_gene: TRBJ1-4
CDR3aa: ASSSRGEKLF

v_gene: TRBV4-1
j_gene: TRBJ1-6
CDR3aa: ASSQVGAVSSPLH

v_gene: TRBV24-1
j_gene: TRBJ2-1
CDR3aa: ATSDLRRGGLNNEQF

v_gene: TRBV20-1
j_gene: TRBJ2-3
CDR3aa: SARDPVGTTSTDTQY

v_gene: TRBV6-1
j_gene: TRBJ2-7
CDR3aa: ASSYSGDEQY

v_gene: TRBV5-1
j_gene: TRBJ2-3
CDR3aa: ASSLMTSGISTDTQY

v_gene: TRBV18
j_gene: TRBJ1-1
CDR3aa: ASSQGNTEAF

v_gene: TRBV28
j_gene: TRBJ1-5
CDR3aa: ASSLGGIQPQH

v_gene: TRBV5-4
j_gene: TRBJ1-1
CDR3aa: ASSSPGTGVNTEAF

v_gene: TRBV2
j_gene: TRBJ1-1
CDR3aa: ASRAPGLNTEAF

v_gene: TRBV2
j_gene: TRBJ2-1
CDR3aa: ASSEAQAGFPL

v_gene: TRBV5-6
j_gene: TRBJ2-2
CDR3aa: ASSFRSGPNTGELF

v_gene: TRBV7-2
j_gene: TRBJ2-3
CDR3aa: ASSLGTGGSPDTQY

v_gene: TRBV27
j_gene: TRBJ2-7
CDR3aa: ASSLGGGYEQY

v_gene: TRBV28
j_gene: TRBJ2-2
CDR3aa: VSSATRGGNTGGLF

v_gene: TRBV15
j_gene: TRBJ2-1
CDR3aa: ATSSQGGSGRGNEQF

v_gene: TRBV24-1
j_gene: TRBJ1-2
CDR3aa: ATSDPNRDPNYGYT

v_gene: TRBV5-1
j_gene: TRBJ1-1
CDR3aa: ASSRGTGENTEAF

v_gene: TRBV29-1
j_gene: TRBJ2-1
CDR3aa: SVEQTGTSNNEQF

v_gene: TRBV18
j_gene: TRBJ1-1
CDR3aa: ASSLDRITEAF

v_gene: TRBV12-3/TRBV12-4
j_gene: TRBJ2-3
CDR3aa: ASSLTARGAANTQY

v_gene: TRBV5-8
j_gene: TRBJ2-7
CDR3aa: ASSRGGGETYEQY

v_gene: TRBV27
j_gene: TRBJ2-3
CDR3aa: ASSSRTSGGGDTQY

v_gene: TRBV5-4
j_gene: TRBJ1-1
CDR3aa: ASSLVGGLLTEAF

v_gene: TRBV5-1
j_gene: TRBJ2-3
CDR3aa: ASTTSGYTDTQY

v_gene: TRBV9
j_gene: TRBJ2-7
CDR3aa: AKPSRDRGREQY

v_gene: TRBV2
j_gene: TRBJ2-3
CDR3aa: ASSPRWEVIPGDTQY

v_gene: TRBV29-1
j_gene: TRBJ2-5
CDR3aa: SVQTGTGGRETQY

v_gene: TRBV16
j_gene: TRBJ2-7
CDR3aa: ASSPGQNEQY

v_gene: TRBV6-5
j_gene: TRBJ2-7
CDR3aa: ASNYPQVSHEQY

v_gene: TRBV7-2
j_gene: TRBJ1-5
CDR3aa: ASSPQGPDHSQH

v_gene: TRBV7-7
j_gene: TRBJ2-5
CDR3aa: ASSAGPLGGETQY

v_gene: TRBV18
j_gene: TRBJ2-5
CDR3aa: ASSREKGRKETQY

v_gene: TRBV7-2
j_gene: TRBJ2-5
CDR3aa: ASSSYRGAETQY

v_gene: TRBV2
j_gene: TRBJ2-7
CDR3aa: ASSVGTENDHEQY

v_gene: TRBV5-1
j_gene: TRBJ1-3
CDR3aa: ASSLGQNYGSGNTVY

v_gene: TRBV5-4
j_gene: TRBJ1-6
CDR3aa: ASSTDRSSYNSPLH

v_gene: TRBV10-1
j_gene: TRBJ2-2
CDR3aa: AGSESISTGELF

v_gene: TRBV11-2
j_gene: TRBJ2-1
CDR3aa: ASRGLAANEQF

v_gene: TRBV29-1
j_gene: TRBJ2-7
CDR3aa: SACLGTGGYEQY

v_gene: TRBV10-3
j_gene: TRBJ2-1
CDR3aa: AISPADDEQF

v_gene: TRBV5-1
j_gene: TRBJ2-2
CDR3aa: ASSLGLAGSSTGELF

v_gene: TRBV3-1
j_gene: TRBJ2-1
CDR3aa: ASSQGTGHNEQF